This section outlines one T cell receptor (beta chain) sequence together with its context. This entry comes from a study of T cell responses to AZD1222 COVID-19 vaccine. Profiled with immunoSEQ multiplex PCR; TCRdb holds only in-frame clones, not every one. Of about 110,000 clones in the sample, about 87% were seen once. The source is an adult who received the AZD1222 COVID-19 vaccine. Material: peripheral blood, obtained 28 days after the second AZD1222 dose.

CDR3 nucleotide sequence: TGTGCCAGCAGCCTCGGGCCCAGCTACGAGCAGTACTTC. The encoded protein is CASSLGPSYEQYF. The chain joins TRBV7-2 to TRBJ2-7; D call uncertain. V lost 5 bases and J 3 bases, leaving 11 bases between the germline ends. The germline V gene encodes CDR1 SGHTA and CDR2 FQGNSA. This CDR3 spans 13 amino acids.